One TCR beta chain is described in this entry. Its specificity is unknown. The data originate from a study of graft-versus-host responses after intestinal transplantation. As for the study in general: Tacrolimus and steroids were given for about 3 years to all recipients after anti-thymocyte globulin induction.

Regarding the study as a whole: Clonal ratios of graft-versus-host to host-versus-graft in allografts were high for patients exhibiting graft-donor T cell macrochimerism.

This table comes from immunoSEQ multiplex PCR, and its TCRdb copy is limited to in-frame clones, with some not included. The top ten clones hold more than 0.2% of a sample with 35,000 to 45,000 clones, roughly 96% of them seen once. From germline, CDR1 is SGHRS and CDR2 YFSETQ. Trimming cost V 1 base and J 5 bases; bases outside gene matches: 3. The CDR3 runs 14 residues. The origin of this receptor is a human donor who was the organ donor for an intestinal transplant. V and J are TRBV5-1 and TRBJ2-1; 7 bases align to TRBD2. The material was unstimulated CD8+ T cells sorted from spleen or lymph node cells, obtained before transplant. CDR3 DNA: TGCGCCAGCAGCTTGTGGGGGGGGAACAATGAGCAGTTCTTC. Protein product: CASSLWGGNNEQFF.